Listed below are T cell receptor beta chains from one sample, sequenced in a study of CD8 T cells in ankylosing spondylitis. TCRdb processed the 5' RACE reads anew with MiXCR; each CDR3 protein has one entry. The table records about 150,000 distinct CDR3 sequences, approximately 48% of them present only once. The sample comprised synovial fluid, either unsorted or a sorted T cell fraction (not recorded which). These receptors all stem from a male donor with ankylosing spondylitis. Each CDR3 is given with its conserved first and last residue. The D gene is left open where the match is weak. Size is omitted from some rows. Given values are once, few, many or a class for expanded clones.

TRBV18,NA,NA,TRBJ2-1,TGTGCCAGCTCACCAGCATCCCAGCCTACTTACAATGAGCAGTTCTTC,CASSPASQPTYNEQFF
TRBV30,NA,NA,TRBJ1-2,TGTGCCTACATAGACAGAACTCAGGGGCACTATGGCTACACCTTC,CAYIDRTQGHYGYTF
TRBV4-3,NA,TRBD2,TRBJ2-7,TGCGCCAGCAGCCAAGAAAGCGGGAGTGGCTACGAGCAGTACTTC,CASSQESGSGYEQYF
TRBV12-3/TRBV12-4,few,NA,TRBJ2-1,TGTGCCAGCAGTCAACTCCCGGCTTACCCGCACAATGAGCAGTTCTTC,CASSQLPAYPHNEQFF
TRBV12-3/TRBV12-4,few,NA,TRBJ1-1,TGTGCCAGCAGTTTAGCGTATGCGGGGAACACTGAAGCTTTCTTT,CASSLAYAGNTEAFF
TRBV4-3,many,TRBD2,TRBJ2-1,TGCGCCAGCAGCCAAGAAGTTGGGGGACTACATAGCCTTGAGCAGTTCTTC,CASSQEVGGLHSLEQFF
TRBV6-2/TRBV6-3,NA,TRBD2,TRBJ2-1,TGTGCCAGCAGTTACTGGGGACTAGCGGGCGCACAGCCCTACAATGAGCAGTTCTTC,CASSYWGLAGAQPYNEQFF
TRBV7-2,NA,NA,TRBJ1-4,TGTGCCAGCAGCTCATTAGACGAGGGAGGGGAAAAACTGTTTTTT,CASSSLDEGGEKLFF
TRBV12-3/TRBV12-4,few,TRBD2,TRBJ2-3,TGTGCCAGCAGTTTACCCGGACTAGCGGGAGGGCCCGACACAGATACGCAGTATTTT,CASSLPGLAGGPDTDTQYF
TRBV11-2,few,NA,TRBJ1-2,TGTGCCAGCATGTCATTATCGGCGCAGGGTTATGGCTACACCTTC,CASMSLSAQGYGYTF
TRBV6-1,NA,NA,TRBJ2-7,TGTGCCAGCAGTGAAGTGGCAGGCGATATATCCTACGAGCAGTACTTC,CASSEVAGDISYEQYF
TRBV6-1,NA,NA,TRBJ2-2,TGTGCCACCCCGGGACAAAACACCGGGGAGCTGTTTTTT,CATPGQNTGELFF
TRBV9,NA,TRBD1,TRBJ1-1,TGTGCCAGCAGCGTCTCAGGGGGGCTGGGCACTGAAGCTTTCTTT,CASSVSGGLGTEAFF
TRBV20-1,NA,TRBD2,TRBJ2-7,TGCAGTGCGGGGCCGGGACTAGCGGGAGCCTACGAGCAGTACTTC,CSAGPGLAGAYEQYF
TRBV27,few,NA,TRBJ2-7,TGTGCCAGCAGTCCCTACCCCGGACAGTATGACGAGCAGTACTTC,CASSPYPGQYDEQYF
TRBV27,NA,TRBD1,TRBJ2-7,TGTGCCAGCAGTTCAGAGTCAAAGGGACAGGAAACTTACGAGCAGTACTTC,CASSSESKGQETYEQYF
TRBV28,NA,TRBD2,TRBJ2-3,TGTGCCAGCAGTTTAGAACTAGCGGGAGGGAAAGATACGCAGTATTTT,CASSLELAGGKDTQYF
TRBV5-8,NA,NA,TRBJ2-7,TGTGCCTCACGAGGAGGGACCGAGCAGTACTTC,CASRGGTEQYF
TRBV11-2,NA,TRBD2,TRBJ2-1,TGTGCCAGCAGCCGGGGGGTGGCTACCTACAATGAGCAGTTCTTC,CASSRGVATYNEQFF
TRBV6-1,NA,NA,TRBJ2-6,TGTGCCAGCAGTGAAGCTAAGGGATCTGGGGCCAACGTCCTGACTTTC,CASSEAKGSGANVLTF
TRBV9,once,NA,TRBJ2-7,TGTGCCAGCAGCGTAGGAGTAGTATCCCACGAGCAGTACTTC,CASSVGVVSHEQYF
TRBV27,many,NA,TRBJ2-4,TGTGCCAGCAGCATCCCTGATAGAAACATTCAGTACTTC,CASSIPDRNIQYF
TRBV5-1,NA,TRBD1,TRBJ1-1,TGCGCCAGCAGCCGGGGGGACAGGGAAGTCTGGACTGAAGCTTTCTTT,CASSRGDREVWTEAFF
TRBV7-9,NA,NA,TRBJ1-4,TGTGCCAGCAGCGCCCGGTGGGCAACTAATGAAAAACTGTTTTTT,CASSARWATNEKLFF
TRBV3-1,NA,TRBD1,TRBJ2-5,TGTGCCAGCAGCCATTACCCCGGGACAGGGGTAGAGACCCAGTACTTC,CASSHYPGTGVETQYF
TRBV20-1,few,TRBD2,TRBJ2-3,TGCAGTGCTAGAGTTTGGCAGCGGGAGATTAGCACAGATACGCAGTATTTT,CSARVWQREISTDTQYF
TRBV28,NA,TRBD1,TRBJ2-2,TGTGCCAGCAGCCTACCCCCGGGACAGGGTAAAACCGGGGAGCTGTTTTTT,CASSLPPGQGKTGELFF
TRBV11-1,few,NA,TRBJ2-5,TGTGCCAGCAGCTTAGAAGGGGGGTTAATCCCCTTGCAAGAGACCCAGTACTTC,CASSLEGGLIPLQETQYF
TRBV5-1,few,NA,TRBJ1-1,TGCGCCAGCAGCTTTTATTCAGGCACTGAAGCTTTCTTT,CASSFYSGTEAFF
TRBV12-3/TRBV12-4,NA,NA,TRBJ1-1,TGTGCCAGCAGTTCCAGGACGGGGATCACTGAAGCTTTCTTT,CASSSRTGITEAFF
TRBV16,NA,TRBD1,TRBJ1-2,TGTGCCAGCAGCCAATCACGCAGGGGGAGATTTCGTGATGGCTACACCTTC,CASSQSRRGRFRDGYTF